The 17 T cell receptor beta chains given below trace back to one sample, sequenced in a study of blood T cell repertoires in COVID-19 (dated by TCRdb to about 2020). The library was made by the immunoSEQ multiplex PCR assay. TCRdb stores this immuneACCESS table with in-frame sequences only. Part of the clones is absent; in the studies checked, under half of the shortfall reflects unresolved V genes, and no reason is known for the rest. The sample table contains hundreds of thousands of clones; only one count was recorded for 85% of them. 1.5% to 2% of the sample goes to the ten largest clones. The sample consisted of PBMCs or T cells enriched from blood (not recorded which). These receptors were obtained from a woman in her 30s who had been exposed to COVID-19.

The chain carries TRBV9 and TRBJ1-2, with 8 positions matching TRBD1. This CDR3 contains 16 residues. V was clipped by 3 bases and J by 2 bases; unmatched bases: 9. The germline gives CDR1 SGDLS, CDR2 YYNGEE. DNA for the CDR3: TGTGCCAGCAGCGCCCAGACAGGGGCCGTCAACTATGGCTACACCTTC. Translating gives CASSAQTGAVNYGYTF.

The rearrangement uses TRBV4-1 and TRBJ1-5; D is undetermined. This CDR3 region has 15 residues. The germline V gene has CDR1 MGHRA and CDR2 YSYEKL. Trimming removed 1 base at V and 0 bases at J, with 7 bases between. The CDR3 spells CASSQGRTSNQPQHF. Here the CDR3 DNA reads TGCGCCAGCAGCCAAGGGAGGACTAGCAATCAGCCCCAGCATTTT.

This chain connects TRBV5-8 to TRBJ2-1; D is unresolved. V was pared by 4 bases and J by 7 bases, with 9 bases between. The germline gives CDR1 SGHTS, CDR2 YDEGEE. The CDR3 runs to 12 residues. This chain's CDR3 is CASSPLRNEQFF. CDR3 bases: TGTGCCAGCAGCCCTCTTCGGAATGAGCAGTTCTTC.

V gene TRBV19 combines with J gene TRBJ1-2; D may be TRBD1 (6 bases). This CDR3 comprises 15 residues. Germline CDR1 is LNHDA and CDR2 is SQIVND (reference sequence). The ends were cut back, 5 bases at V and 2 bases at J, with 15 bases in the middle. CDR3 bases: TGTGCCAGTAGTTCCAATTGGGGGCCGAACTATGGCTACACCTTC. As protein: CASSSNWGPNYGYTF.

This clone has more than one count but fewer than ten. In DNA form, the CDR3 reads TGCGCCAGCAGCTTGGCGGTTACTGATGAGCAGTTCTTC. Residues: CASSLAVTDEQFF. The chain carries TRBV5-1 and TRBJ2-1; D not resolved. The CDR3 length is 13 residues. Trimming cost V 0 bases and J 8 bases, with 9 bases left between them. Germline loops: CDR1 SGHRS, CDR2 YFSETQ. Based on the CDR3 plus reference TRBV5-1 and TRBJ2-1, the full variable domain is KAGVTQTPRYLIKTRGQQVTLSCSPISGHRSVSWYQQTPGQGLQFLFEYFSETQRNKGNFPGRFSGRQFSNSRSEMNVSTLELGDSALYLCASSLAVTDEQFFGPGTRLTVL.

V and J are TRBV14 and TRBJ2-3; tentative D call: TRBD1 (6 bases). V lost 5 bases to trimming and J lost 7 bases, with 13 bases between them. This CDR3 is 13 amino acids long. Germline loops: CDR1 SGHDN, CDR2 FVKESK. CDR3 loop: CASSVQGSYTQYF. The CDR3 nucleotides are TGTGCCAGCAGCGTCCAGGGGTCATATACGCAGTATTTT.

The CDR3 sequence is CASSEALLGSSGNTIYF. CDR3 sequence (DNA): TGTGCCAGCAGTGAAGCCCTTTTGGGGAGCTCTGGAAACACCATATATTTT. V usage is TRBV6-1 and J usage is TRBJ1-3; D remains ambiguous. The CDR3 covers 17 residues. Germline-derived CDR1 and CDR2 are MNHNS and SASEGT. V was pared by 0 bases and J by 0 bases, with 12 bases between.

This chain joins TRBV15 and TRBJ2-7; 10 bases line up with TRBD2. The germline gives CDR1 LNHNV, CDR2 YYDKDF (reference sequence). The V segment lost 2 bases and the J segment 0 bases; nucleotides outside the gene matches: 7. The CDR3 loop spans 17 amino acids. The CDR3 nucleotides read TGTGCCACCAGCAGATCAATGACTAGCGGGTTCTCCTACGAGCAGTACTTC. As protein: CATSRSMTSGFSYEQYF.

The genes are TRBV4-1 and TRBJ2-7, with 8 bases fitting TRBD2. The CDR3 is 16 residues long. After removal of 0 bases from V and 2 bases from J, the junction contained 6 bases not matched to a gene. Per germline, CDR1 MGHRA and CDR2 YSYEKL. In DNA, the CDR3 is TGCGCCAGCAGCCAAGACGGCGGGGGGTCGGCCTACGAGCAGTACTTC. This encodes CASSQDGGGSAYEQYF.

V is TRBV6-2 or TRBV6-3 and J is TRBJ1-6; no reliable D call. The germline V gene has CDR1 MNHEY and CDR2 SVGEGT. Trimming took 6 bases from V and 8 from J, leaving 11 bases between them. CDR3 length: 13 residues. As DNA, the CDR3 is TGTGCCAGCAGCGGGCCGAGCTATTCACCCCTCCACTTT. It translates to CASSGPSYSPLHF.

The V call is TRBV7-2, the J call TRBJ1-6, with D maybe TRBD1 (6 bases). CDR1 SGHTA and CDR2 FQGNSA come from the germline V gene. CDR3 size: 16 residues. V shed 4 bases and J shed 5 bases, with 15 bases lying between them. The CDR3 loop reads CASSSPKQGDNSPLHF. CDR3 sequence (DNA): TGTGCCAGCAGCTCACCCAAACAGGGTGATAATTCACCCCTCCACTTT. The whole variable domain, filled in from reference TRBV7-2 and TRBJ1-6, reads GAGVSQSPSNKVTEKGKDVELRCDPISGHTALYWYRQSLGQGLEFLIYFQGNSAPDKSGLPSDRFSAERTGGSVSTLTIQRTQQEDSAVYLCASSSPKQGDNSPLHFGNGTRLTVT.

The genes are TRBV6-4 and TRBJ1-2; 12 bases are a match to TRBD1. There are 16 residues in the CDR3. J gave up 6 bases and V 4 bases, and 9 bases lay outside the gene matches. The germline CDR1 and CDR2 sequences are MRHNA and SNTAGT. CDR3 sequence: CASSAGRGQGAHGYTF. In DNA, the CDR3 is TGTGCCAGCAGTGCCGGCAGGGGACAGGGGGCGCATGGCTACACCTTC.

The chain links TRBV5-4 to TRBJ1-6; D call uncertain. CDR3 length equals 16 residues. V lost 4 bases to trimming and J lost 0 bases, with 11 bases between them. Per the germline V gene, CDR1 is SGHNT and CDR2 is YYREEE (reference sequence). The CDR3 DNA reads as TGTGCCAGCAGCCCAGGCCCGAGCTCCTATAATTCACCCCTCCACTTT. Amino acids: CASSPGPSSYNSPLHF. Full variable domain (outside the CDR3, taken from reference TRBV5-4 and TRBJ1-6): ETGVTQSPTHLIKTRGQQVTLRCSSQSGHNTVSWYQQALGQGPQFIFQYYREEENGRGNFPPRFSGLQFPNYSSELNVNALELDDSALYLCASSPGPSSYNSPLHFGNGTRLTVT.

The chain links TRBV30 to TRBJ1-6, with 12 bases lining up with TRBD1. Germline V CDR1 and CDR2: GTSNPN, SVGIG (reference sequence). V was pared by 3 bases and J by 7 bases, with 4 bases of the junction left unmatched. This CDR3 contains 15 residues. CDR3 nucleotide sequence: TGTGCCTGGAGGGGACAGGGGGCAGTGAATTCACCCCTCCACTTT. Protein: CAWRGQGAVNSPLHF.

The chain recombines TRBV7-9 with TRBJ2-2, with 12 bases matching TRBD1. Losses at the gene ends were 6 bases for V and 9 bases for J; bases not matched to a gene: 5. Looked up from germline, CDR1 is SEHNR and CDR2 is FQNEAQ (reference sequence). CDR3 size: 14 residues. The CDR3 DNA reads TGTGCCAGCAGGACGGGACAGGGGGCCCGGGAGCTGTTTTTT. Translation: CASRTGQGARELFF.

This clone showed up just a few times. The chain joins TRBV28 to TRBJ1-3; possible D gene TRBD1, 6 bases. Looked up from germline, CDR1 is MDHEN and CDR2 is SYDVKM. V lost 6 bases, J lost 3 bases, and 15 bases lay in between. The CDR3 consists of 15 residues. CDR3 amino acids: CASSPSEGHGNTIYF. Written as DNA, the CDR3 is TGTGCCAGCAGCCCGTCCGAGGGACATGGAAACACCATATATTTT.

A word on this clone: The same CDR3 can be traced to other DNA sequences in this sample. The rearrangement joins TRBV5-1 to TRBJ2-1, with 10 positions matching TRBD2. CDR1 and CDR2 (germline): SGHRS, YFSETQ. This CDR3 comprises 15 residues. After removal of 4 bases from V and 3 bases from J, the junction contained 4 bases not matched to a gene. CDR3 sequence (DNA): TGCGCCAGCAGCCCGACTAGCGGGCTCTACAATGAGCAGTTCTTC. It is translated as CASSPTSGLYNEQFF. The complete variable domain, with remaining parts taken from reference TRBV5-1 and TRBJ2-1, reads KAGVTQTPRYLIKTRGQQVTLSCSPISGHRSVSWYQQTPGQGLQFLFEYFSETQRNKGNFPGRFSGRQFSNSRSEMNVSTLELGDSALYLCASSPTSGLYNEQFFGPGTRLTVL.